What follows are 10 T cell receptor beta chains derived from one specimen sequenced in a study of blood T cell repertoires in COVID-19. Sequencing was performed with immunoSEQ multiplex PCR; in TCRdb, only in-frame clones are kept and a portion is missing. The data hold 390,000 or so clones, with more than 75% observed a single time. The sequenced material came from PBMCs or T cells enriched from blood (not recorded which). These receptors came from a woman aged 45-59 years who had recovered from COVID-19.

The gene calls are TRBV7-2 and TRBJ1-6; no clear D gene. Trimming removed 5 bases at V and 15 bases at J, with 17 bases between. CDR1 is SGHTA and CDR2 is FQGNSA in the germline V gene. This CDR3 comprises 13 residues. CDR3 sequence: CASSPGSLEDLHF. CDR3 nucleotide sequence: TGTGCCAGCAGCCCCGGGTCCCTCGAAGACCTCCACTTT.

V and J are TRBV6-5 and TRBJ2-7; TRBD2 might be the D (5 bases). The CDR3 extends over 15 amino acids. Germline values: CDR1 MNHEY, CDR2 SVGAGI. Trimming pared 0 bases from V and 1 base from J, leaving 10 bases between. CDR3: CASSYSEEHSYEQYF. The CDR3 nucleotides read TGTGCCAGCAGTTACTCGGAGGAGCATTCCTACGAGCAGTACTTC.

The genes are TRBV2 and TRBJ2-5; 10 positions agree with TRBD1. V gave up 6 bases and J gave up 14 bases; unmatched junction bases: 9. Germline assignment: CDR1 SNHLY and CDR2 FYNNEI. The CDR3 spans 12 residues. The CDR3 coding sequence is TGTGCCAGCAGGGAGACCGGGACAGGGGTCTACTTC. Translating it yields CASRETGTGVYF.

This clone showed up just a few times. The chain couples TRBV5-1 to TRBJ2-2; D perhaps matches TRBD2 (6 bases). V lost 5 bases and J lost 6, with 14 bases in between. Germline loops: CDR1 SGHRS, CDR2 YFSETQ. There are 14 residues in the CDR3. Written as DNA, the CDR3 is TGCGCCAGCAGGGAGGGGCTGGTTTCCGGGGAGCTGTTTTTT. Protein sequence: CASREGLVSGELFF.

V is TRBV7-9 and J is TRBJ2-7; TRBD1 matches 9 bases. V was clipped by 5 bases and J by 3 bases; unmatched bases: 8. The CDR3 covers 15 residues. Germline V gene lookup returns CDR1 SEHNR and CDR2 FQNEAQ (reference sequence). CDR3 in amino acids: CASSPRTGEGYEQYF. The DNA of the CDR3 is TGTGCCAGCAGCCCCCGGACAGGGGAAGGCTACGAGCAGTACTTC.

This chain joins TRBV5-8 and TRBJ2-7, with TRBD1 identical over 9 bases. With 0 bases clipped from V and 1 base from J, the junction kept 2 bases outside the gene matches. Germline values: CDR1 SGHTS, CDR2 YDEGEE. This CDR3 region has 15 residues. CDR3 in amino acids: CASSLAGTGSYEQYF. In DNA form, the CDR3 reads TGTGCCAGCAGCTTGGCCGGGACAGGGTCCTACGAGCAGTACTTC.

The chain employs TRBV27 and TRBJ2-3, with D perhaps matching TRBD1 (6 bases). V was shortened by 6 bases and J by 5 bases, with 15 bases between the two germline ends. In germline, CDR1 is MNHEY, CDR2 SMNVEV (reference sequence). There are 14 residues in the CDR3. The chain's CDR3 is CASSPGHPVDTQYF. The CDR3 DNA sequence: TGTGCCAGCAGCCCGGGACACCCGGTAGATACGCAGTATTTT.

The rearrangement uses TRBV7-9 and TRBJ1-3; 9 nucleotides align to TRBD1. The trim removed 5 bases at V and 6 bases at J, leaving 14 bases unmatched. This CDR3 is built from 17 residues. In germline, CDR1 is SEHNR, CDR2 FQNEAQ (reference sequence). The CDR3 DNA reads as TGTGCCAGCAGCCCGAAACACTCGGGACAGGGAATAAACACCATATATTTT. Translated, it gives CASSPKHSGQGINTIYF.

This rearrangement joins TRBV6-5 to TRBJ1-3; TRBD1 is a possible D gene (6 bases). The CDR3 length is 14 residues. V was cut by 5 bases and J by 2 bases, with 10 bases left in between. The germline V gene encodes CDR1 MNHEY and CDR2 SVGAGI. For the CDR3, the DNA is TGTGCCAGCAGTCTACAGGGTACTGGAAACACCATATATTTT. As protein: CASSLQGTGNTIYF.

The chain is built from TRBV5-1 and TRBJ1-3; 8 nucleotides line up with TRBD1. CDR1 and CDR2 (germline): SGHRS, YFSETQ. Trimming removed 6 bases from V and 2 bases from J; junction bases left unmatched: 1. The CDR3 loop spans 13 amino acids. CDR3 residues: CASMDRAGNTIYF. The CDR3 nucleotides are TGCGCCAGCATGGACAGGGCTGGAAACACCATATATTTT. The whole variable domain, remainder taken from reference TRBV5-1 and TRBJ1-3, is KAGVTQTPRYLIKTRGQQVTLSCSPISGHRSVSWYQQTPGQGLQFLFEYFSETQRNKGNFPGRFSGRQFSNSRSEMNVSTLELGDSALYLCASMDRAGNTIYFGEGSWLTVV.